This TCR beta chain comes out of a study of blood T cells in healthy people across ages. Study at large: Template-switching capture recovered about one barcoded beta molecule per two T cells.

From germline, CDR1 is KGHDR and CDR2 SFDVKD. This CDR3 region has 17 residues. V trimming: 4 bases; J trimming: 4 bases; junction bases outside the gene matches: 7. The second PCR ran 7 to 11 cycles with a sample-barcoded 5' primer and J-beta primers. TCRdb re-called the 5' RACE reads through MiXCR, storing one row per CDR3 protein. Of hundreds of thousands of distinct CDR3 sequences in the sample, around 45% were seen once. This sequence joins TRBV24-1 and TRBJ2-3; 13 nucleotides line up with TRBD2. The sequence was collected from a man aged 55 to 70 in good health. Sequencing was carried out using blood. CDR3 coding DNA: TGTGCCACCAGTGAACCTGGACTAGCGGGGGCCCCAGATACGCAGTATTTT. Its protein product is CATSEPGLAGAPDTQYF.